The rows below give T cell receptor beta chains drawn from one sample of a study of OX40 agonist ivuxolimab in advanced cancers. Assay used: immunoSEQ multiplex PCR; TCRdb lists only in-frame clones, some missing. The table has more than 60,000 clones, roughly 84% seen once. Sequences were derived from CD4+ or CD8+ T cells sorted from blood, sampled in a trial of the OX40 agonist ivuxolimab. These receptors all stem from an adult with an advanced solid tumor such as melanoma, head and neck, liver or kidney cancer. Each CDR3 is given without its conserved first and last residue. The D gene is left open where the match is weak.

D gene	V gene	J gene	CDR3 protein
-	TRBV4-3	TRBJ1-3	ASSQSSGNTIY
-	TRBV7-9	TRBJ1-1	ASSSRRGTEAF
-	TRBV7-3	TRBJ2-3	ASSVGGYGSTDTQY
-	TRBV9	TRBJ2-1	ASSPAGASTYNEQF
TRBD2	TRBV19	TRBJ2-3	ASSIGARLATDTQY
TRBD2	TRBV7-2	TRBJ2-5	ASSLGFTSGGLETQY
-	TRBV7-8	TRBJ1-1	ASSLTEAF
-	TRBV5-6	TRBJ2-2	ASSETGRDTGELF
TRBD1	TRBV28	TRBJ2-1	ASTPGGTYNEQF
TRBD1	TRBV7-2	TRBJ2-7	ASSLGGDRFYEQY
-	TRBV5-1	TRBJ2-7	ASSDIRQSSGEQY
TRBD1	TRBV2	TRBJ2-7	ASSRDRGYEQY
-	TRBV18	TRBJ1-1	ASSPRQSNTEAF
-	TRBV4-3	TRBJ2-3	ASSRRTGTDTQY
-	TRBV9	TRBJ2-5	ASSASRLQETQY
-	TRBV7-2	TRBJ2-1	ASRLDSRNEQF
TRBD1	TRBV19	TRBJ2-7	ASSSRDRVYEQY
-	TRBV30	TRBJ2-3	AWSVGRWSDTQY
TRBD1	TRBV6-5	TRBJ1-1	ARDQGAGTEAF
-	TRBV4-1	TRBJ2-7	ASSPTGVGTYEQY
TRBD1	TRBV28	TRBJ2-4	ASSLGQEGYIQY
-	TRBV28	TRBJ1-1	ASSPLHTEAF
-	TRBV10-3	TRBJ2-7	AISGQGYEQY
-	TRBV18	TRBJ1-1	ASSPAGRNTEAF
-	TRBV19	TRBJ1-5	ASSILAWFEPQH
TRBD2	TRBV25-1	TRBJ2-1	ASSEYQRGGVDEQF
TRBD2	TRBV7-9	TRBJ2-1	ASSPPYGGAEQF
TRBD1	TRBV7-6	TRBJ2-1	ASSARTGGNEQF